This T cell receptor beta chain was found in a study of blood T cells in healthy people across ages. The use of a sample-barcoded 5' primer and a J-beta primer mix characterized a second PCR of about 7 to 12 cycles. From the 5' RACE reads, TCRdb called clonotypes with MiXCR, one entry per CDR3 protein. The sample lists around 1.7 million distinct CDR3 sequences; approximately 28% were seen once. This clonotype was observed a few times. The clonotype originates from a woman aged 30 to 39 in good health. The sample was blood.

The CDR3 DNA reads as TGTGCCAGCAGTTACTCGACAGGGATGAACACTGAAGCTTTCTTT. Amino acid sequence: CASSYSTGMNTEAFF. This chain uses TRBV6-5 with TRBJ1-1; 7 positions match TRBD1. Germline CDR1 is MNHEY and CDR2 is SVGAGI. V lost 0 bases, J lost 0 bases, and 1 base stayed unmatched. The CDR3 runs 15 residues.